These T cell receptor beta chains were read from a single sample in a study of OX40 agonist ivuxolimab in advanced cancers. Sequenced by immunoSEQ multiplex PCR; TCRdb stores in-frame clones only, minus some. The sample comprises 70,000 to 80,000 clones, around 90% of which are singletons, and approximately 0.45% rests with the top ten. The specimen was CD4+ or CD8+ T cells sorted from blood, collected in a trial of the OX40 agonist ivuxolimab. These receptors came from an adult with an advanced solid tumor such as melanoma, head and neck, liver or kidney cancer. Both conserved end residues are part of each CDR3. A D gene is named only where the DNA matches it firmly. The size field is filled for only some rows; it gives once, few, many or a size class.

>-|TRBV7-6|TRBJ2-3|-
CASSPLAGGTDTQYF
TGTGCCAGCAGTCCCTTGGCAGGGGGCACAGATACGCAGTATTTT
>-|TRBV11-2|TRBJ2-5|-
CASSLGRPAYQETQYF
TGTGCCAGCAGCTTAGGGCGGCCCGCGTACCAAGAGACCCAGTACTTC
>-|TRBV10-3|TRBJ1-2|-
CAITTDTPNYGYTF
TGTGCCATCACCACAGACACTCCTAACTATGGCTACACCTTC
>TRBD1|TRBV2|TRBJ1-1|-
CATGTDRANTEAFF
TGTGCCACCGGCACGGACAGGGCAAACACTGAAGCTTTCTTT
>TRBD1|TRBV14|TRBJ1-1|-
CASSQAWLGGGAFF
TGTGCCAGCAGCCAAGCGTGGTTAGGGGGCGGCGCTTTCTTT
>-|TRBV2|TRBJ1-5|-
CASSDGAANQPQHF
TGTGCCAGCAGTGACGGGGCCGCGAATCAGCCCCAGCATTTT
>-|TRBV6-5|TRBJ2-2|-
CASSYSRTGNTGELFF
TGTGCCAGCAGTTACTCGCGGACTGGGAACACCGGGGAGCTGTTTTTT
>-|TRBV5-5|TRBJ1-5|-
CASSLEGRGNQPQHF
TGTGCCAGCAGCTTGGAGGGCAGGGGAAATCAGCCCCAGCATTTT
>-|TRBV11-2|TRBJ1-2|-
CASSLVAGPNYGYTF
TGTGCCAGCAGCTTAGTCGCAGGGCCTAACTATGGCTACACCTTC
>-|TRBV5-5|TRBJ2-6|once
CASSLSRGAGANVLTF
TGTGCCAGCAGCTTGTCCAGAGGCGCTGGGGCCAACGTCCTGACTTTC
>-|TRBV11-2|TRBJ2-3|-
CASSLSVGSTDTQYF
TGTGCCAGCAGCTTATCCGTAGGGAGCACAGATACGCAGTATTTT
>TRBD2|TRBV5-4|TRBJ2-3|few
CASSLALAGGSTDTQYF
TGTGCCAGCAGCTTGGCCCTAGCGGGAGGAAGCACAGATACGCAGTATTTT
>TRBD1|TRBV6-4|TRBJ1-1|-
CASKETGGLNTEAFF
TGTGCCAGCAAAGAAACAGGGGGCTTAAACACTGAAGCTTTCTTT
>TRBD2|TRBV7-9|TRBJ2-1|-
CASSAKTGLGDNEQFF
TGTGCCAGCAGCGCAAAAACGGGACTAGGAGACAATGAGCAGTTCTTC